This is a list of T cell receptor beta chains from one sample in a study of blood T cells in healthy people across ages. TCRdb re-called the 5' RACE reads through MiXCR, storing one row per CDR3 protein. The profile covers some 940,000 distinct CDR3 sequences, with 25% to 35% appearing a single time and 10% taken by the ten largest. The same sample was also used in a study of T cells of mothers and their children.

Sequenced: blood. Every receptor here comes from a middle-aged woman in good health. Both conserved end residues are part of each CDR3. The D gene is left open where the match is weak. Clone size is shown for a subset of rows, as once, few, many or a class of expanded clone.

abundance	v_gene	j_gene	d_gene	CDR3aa
NA	TRBV30	TRBJ2-5	TRBD2	CAWSLGLREAQYF
NA	TRBV28	TRBJ1-2	NA	CASSPTRQAPKGYTF
many	TRBV7-2	TRBJ2-5	NA	CASSLAGATQYF
few	TRBV6-5	TRBJ2-3	NA	CAGSYSETGPDTQYF
few	TRBV4-1	TRBJ1-1	NA	CASSQGSVNTEAFF
many	TRBV6-5	TRBJ2-1	TRBD1	CASRPDRGLYNEQFF
NA	TRBV5-5	TRBJ1-4	NA	CASSLEYPDEKLFF
many	TRBV5-1	TRBJ2-3	NA	CASSGNQIRGSTDTQYF
many	TRBV25-1	TRBJ1-6	NA	CASSARTEYSPLHF
NA	TRBV2	TRBJ1-3	NA	CASRQDKASGNTIYF
NA	TRBV15	TRBJ1-5	NA	CATSREGGSNQPQHF
NA	TRBV12-3/TRBV12-4	TRBJ2-1	TRBD1	CASSYLTFDRAEQFF
NA	TRBV19	TRBJ1-5	NA	CASQTRPYGNQPQHF
NA	TRBV6-2/TRBV6-3	TRBJ2-1	NA	CASSYSQSSTGRGYNEQFF
many	TRBV29-1	TRBJ2-7	TRBD1	CSVYRGASYEQYF
few	TRBV20-1	TRBJ1-2	NA	CSARDQASAANYGYTF
NA	TRBV18	TRBJ1-1	NA	CASSYQGHTEAFF
NA	TRBV3-1	TRBJ1-4	NA	CASSQAEEKLFF
NA	TRBV28	TRBJ2-3	TRBD1	CASSLISPGGKTDTQYF
NA	TRBV29-1	TRBJ1-1	NA	CSAVGRDTEAFF
few	TRBV29-1	TRBJ1-5	NA	CSVVAGTADSNQPQHF
many	TRBV27	TRBJ1-2	NA	CASSFTGESYGYTF